These 8 T cell receptor beta chains were sequenced from one sample in a study of T cell responses to AZD1222 COVID-19 vaccine. Using immunoSEQ multiplex PCR, the repertoire was profiled, and TCRdb retains in-frame clones only, with some absent. The sample lists roughly 130,000 clones; 88% were seen once. This material consisted of peripheral blood, taken on day 0 of AZD1222 vaccination. All receptors come from an adult in good health.

This chain links TRBV7-8 with TRBJ2-2, with D perhaps being TRBD1 or TRBD2 (5 bases each). Germline CDR1 and CDR2: SGHVS and FQNEAQ. V gave up 5 bases and J gave up 6 bases, with 19 bases separating them. This CDR3 is built from 16 residues. The CDR3 DNA follows: TGTGCCAGCAGCCGCGCCCGGGACCAACGGGCCGGGGAGCTGTTTTTT. Protein sequence: CASSRARDQRAGELFF.

The chain combines TRBV6-6 with TRBJ2-2; 10 bases align to TRBD1. This CDR3 region has 14 residues. V trimming: 7 bases; J trimming: 5 bases; junction bases outside the gene matches: 4. Looked up from germline, CDR1 is MNHNY and CDR2 is SVGAGI (reference sequence). CDR3 protein: CASNRQGATGELFF. Written as DNA, the CDR3 is TGTGCCAGCAACCGACAGGGGGCAACCGGGGAGCTGTTTTTT.

The gene calls are TRBV5-5 and TRBJ2-7, with 7 bases fitting TRBD1. The germline V gene encodes CDR1 SGHKS and CDR2 YYEKEE (reference sequence). There are 14 residues in the CDR3. V gave up 2 bases and J gave up 5 bases; unmatched junction bases: 7. The CDR3, as DNA: TGTGCCAGCAGCTTAGGGACAGCTACTCACGAGCAGTACTTC. Residues: CASSLGTATHEQYF.

This clone appeared once. The chain couples TRBV30 to TRBJ1-1; TRBD1 aligns across 9 bases. V lost 1 base to trimming and J lost 5 bases; unmatched junction nucleotides: 2. The CDR3 covers 13 residues. In germline, CDR1 is GTSNPN, CDR2 SVGIG (reference sequence). The CDR3 loop reads CAWSDRGLTEAFF. For the CDR3, the DNA is TGTGCCTGGAGTGACAGGGGGCTTACTGAAGCTTTCTTT.

Comments on this clone: The CDR3 ends on some other residue instead of the conserved phenylalanine or tryptophan, so this is likely a read error. The limits of the CDR3 on the DNA are not certain, so only TCRdb's listed CDR3 is given. The chain combines TRBV2 with TRBJ2-7; the table calls TRBD1, which could not be checked here. From its first to its last residue, the CDR3 has 9 amino acids. Per germline, CDR1 SNHLY and CDR2 FYNNEI. The CDR3 sequence: CASRRTGVI.

A single count supports this clone. The chain is built from TRBV24-1 and TRBJ2-6, with D perhaps TRBD2 (6 bases). CDR3 length equals 20 residues. The germline V gene has CDR1 KGHDR and CDR2 SFDVKD. Trimming removed 3 bases at V and 0 bases at J, with 20 bases between. CDR3 coding DNA: TGTGCCACCAGTGATACTGGGGGGACCCCTACCTTCTCTGGGGCCAACGTCCTGACTTTC. This codes for CATSDTGGTPTFSGANVLTF.

V is TRBV5-5 and J is TRBJ1-5, with no clear D. V was shortened by 3 bases and J by 7 bases, with 26 bases between the two germline ends. CDR1 SGHKS and CDR2 YYEKEE come from the germline V gene (reference sequence). This CDR3 has 18 residues. This chain's CDR3 is CASSSNLGGFWGRQPQHF. CDR3 in DNA: TGTGCCAGCAGCTCAAACCTTGGAGGTTTCTGGGGTCGGCAGCCCCAGCATTTT.

The genes are TRBV27 and TRBJ2-7; 8 bases agree with TRBD1. Germline CDR1 and CDR2: MNHEY and SMNVEV (reference sequence). V was pared by 6 bases and J by 2 bases, with 15 bases of the junction left unmatched. This CDR3 region has 17 residues. The CDR3 here is CASSLGRGLGPPYEQYF. CDR3 DNA sequence: TGTGCCAGCAGCCTGGGCAGGGGGCTTGGGCCCCCCTACGAGCAGTACTTC.